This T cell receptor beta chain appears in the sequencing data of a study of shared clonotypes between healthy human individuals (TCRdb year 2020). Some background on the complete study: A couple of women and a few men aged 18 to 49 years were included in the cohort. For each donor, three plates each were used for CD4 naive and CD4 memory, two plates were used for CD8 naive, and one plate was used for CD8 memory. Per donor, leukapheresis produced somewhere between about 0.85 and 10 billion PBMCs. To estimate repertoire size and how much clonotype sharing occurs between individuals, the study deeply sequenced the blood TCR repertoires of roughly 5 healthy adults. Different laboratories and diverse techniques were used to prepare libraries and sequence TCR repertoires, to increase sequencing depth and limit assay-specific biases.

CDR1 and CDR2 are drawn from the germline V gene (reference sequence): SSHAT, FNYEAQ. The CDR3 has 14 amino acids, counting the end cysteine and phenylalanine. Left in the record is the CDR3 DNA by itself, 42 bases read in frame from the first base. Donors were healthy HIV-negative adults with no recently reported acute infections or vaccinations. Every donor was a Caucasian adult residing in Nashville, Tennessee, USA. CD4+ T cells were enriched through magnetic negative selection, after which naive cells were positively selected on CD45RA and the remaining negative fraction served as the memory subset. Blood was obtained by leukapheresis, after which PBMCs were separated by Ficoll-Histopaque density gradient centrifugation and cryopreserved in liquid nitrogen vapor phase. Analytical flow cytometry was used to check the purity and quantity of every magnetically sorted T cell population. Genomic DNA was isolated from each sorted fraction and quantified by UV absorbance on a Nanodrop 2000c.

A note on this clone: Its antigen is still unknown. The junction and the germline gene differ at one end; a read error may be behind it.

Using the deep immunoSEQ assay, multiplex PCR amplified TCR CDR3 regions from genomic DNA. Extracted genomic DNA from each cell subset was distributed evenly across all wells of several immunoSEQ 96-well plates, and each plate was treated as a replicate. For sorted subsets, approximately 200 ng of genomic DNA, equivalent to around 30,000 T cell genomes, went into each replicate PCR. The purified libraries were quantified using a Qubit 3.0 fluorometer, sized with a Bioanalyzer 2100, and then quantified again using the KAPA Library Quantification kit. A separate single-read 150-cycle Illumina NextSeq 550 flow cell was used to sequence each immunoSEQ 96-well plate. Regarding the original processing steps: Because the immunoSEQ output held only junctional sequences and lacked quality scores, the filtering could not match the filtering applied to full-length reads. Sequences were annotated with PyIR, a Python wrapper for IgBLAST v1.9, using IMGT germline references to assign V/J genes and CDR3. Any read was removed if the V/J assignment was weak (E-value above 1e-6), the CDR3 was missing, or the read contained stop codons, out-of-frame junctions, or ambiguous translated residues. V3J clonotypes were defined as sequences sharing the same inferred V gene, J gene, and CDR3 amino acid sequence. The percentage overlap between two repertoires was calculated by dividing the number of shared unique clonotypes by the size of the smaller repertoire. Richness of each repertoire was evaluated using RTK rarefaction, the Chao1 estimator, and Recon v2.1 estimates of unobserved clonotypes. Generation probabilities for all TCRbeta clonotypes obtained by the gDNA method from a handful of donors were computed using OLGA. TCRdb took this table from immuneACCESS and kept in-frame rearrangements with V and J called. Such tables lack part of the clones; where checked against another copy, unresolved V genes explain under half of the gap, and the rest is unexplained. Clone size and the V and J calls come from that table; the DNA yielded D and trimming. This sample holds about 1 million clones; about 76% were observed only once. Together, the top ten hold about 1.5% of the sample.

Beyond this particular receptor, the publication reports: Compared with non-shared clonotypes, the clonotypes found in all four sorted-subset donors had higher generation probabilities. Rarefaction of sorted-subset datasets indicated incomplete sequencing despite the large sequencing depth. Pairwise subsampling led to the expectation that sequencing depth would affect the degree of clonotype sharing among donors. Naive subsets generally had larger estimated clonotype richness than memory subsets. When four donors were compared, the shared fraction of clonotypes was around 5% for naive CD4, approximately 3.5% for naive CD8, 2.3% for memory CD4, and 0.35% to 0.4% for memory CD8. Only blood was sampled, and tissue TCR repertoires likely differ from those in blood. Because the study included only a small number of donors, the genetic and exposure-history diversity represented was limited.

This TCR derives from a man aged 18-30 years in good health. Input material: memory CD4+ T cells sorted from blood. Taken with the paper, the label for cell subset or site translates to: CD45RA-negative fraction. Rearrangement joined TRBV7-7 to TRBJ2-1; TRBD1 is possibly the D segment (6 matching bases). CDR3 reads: CASSLATGSNEQFF. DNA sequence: TGTGCTAGCAGCTTAGCTACAGGGAGTAATGAGCAGTTCTTC.